One and the same sample provided the 9 T cell receptor beta chains below, sequenced in a study of T cells in Graves' hyperthyroidism and ophthalmopathy. RNA transcripts served as the template for amplifying TCR beta CDR3 regions. Initially, a first-round RT-PCR of the TCR CDR3 employed the HTBI primer set. TCRdb independently ran MiXCR on the multiplex PCR reads; one entry per CDR3 protein. The repertoire holds 300,000 to 450,000 distinct CDR3 sequences, with roughly 25% as singletons. The sequenced sample consisted of blood. These receptors came from a man over 45 with Graves' hyperthyroidism.

The V and J genes are TRBV12-3 or TRBV12-4 and TRBJ1-3; D unresolved. This CDR3 comprises 14 residues. V was cut by 3 bases and J by 2 bases, with 8 bases left in between. CDR3 nucleotides: TGTGCCAGCAGTTTTCGAGGAACTGGAAACACCATATATTTT. This sequence encodes CASSFRGTGNTIYF.

The chain combines TRBV5-1 with TRBJ2-3; no clear D gene. The germline V gene has CDR1 SGHRS and CDR2 YFSETQ. The V end was cut by 7 bases, the J end by 0 bases, with 9 bases between. The CDR3 contains 13 residues. The CDR3 coding sequence is TGCGCCAGCCACCTTGAGAGCACAGATACGCAGTATTTT. It codes for CASHLESTDTQYF.

This clonotype was seen repeatedly, ten times or more. V and J are TRBV11-2 and TRBJ2-5, with D perhaps TRBD1 or TRBD2 (5 bases each). This CDR3 contains 17 residues. Germline V gives CDR1 SGHAT, CDR2 FQNNGV. Trimming removed 3 bases at V and 2 bases at J, with 19 bases between. Written as DNA, the CDR3 is TGTGCCAGCAGCTTTGATTGGGGCGAGGCGGGTCAAGAGACCCAGTACTTC. Protein product: CASSFDWGEAGQETQYF. Combining the CDR3 with reference TRBV11-2 and TRBJ2-5 gives the whole variable domain EAGVAQSPRYKIIEKRQSVAFWCNPISGHATLYWYQQILGQGPKLLIQFQNNGVVDDSQLPKDRFSAERLKGVDSTLKIQPAKLEDSAVYLCASSFDWGEAGQETQYFGPGTRLLVL.

J is TRBJ2-1 and V is TRBV9, with TRBD1 matching 11 bases. Trimming removed 3 bases from V and 6 bases from J; junction bases left unmatched: 2. The CDR3 is 14 amino acids. The V gene's germline CDR1 is SGDLS and CDR2 YYNGEE. Written as DNA, the CDR3 is TGTGCCAGCAGCGGGACAGGGGGCTCCAATGAGCAGTTCTTC. Translated: CASSGTGGSNEQFF.

This clonotype was recorded at least ten times. The rearrangement uses TRBV28 and TRBJ2-7; the match to TRBD1 covers 10 bases. Trimming cost V 5 bases and J 1 base; bases outside gene matches: 5. The CDR3 totals 15 residues. The germline gives CDR1 MDHEN, CDR2 SYDVKM. The CDR3 loop is CASSAGQGVSYEQYF. The CDR3 nucleotides read TGTGCCAGCAGTGCAGGACAGGGGGTATCCTACGAGCAGTACTTC.

This clonotype came up many times. The V gene is TRBV12-3 or TRBV12-4, the J gene TRBJ2-7, with 11 bases aligning to TRBD2. V lost 6 bases, J lost 6 bases, and 7 bases stayed unmatched. The CDR3 extends over 14 amino acids. The CDR3 protein is CASRTSGSTFEQYF. The CDR3 nucleotides are TGTGCCAGCAGAACTAGCGGGAGTACGTTCGAGCAGTACTTC.

This clonotype has ten or more counts. V and J are TRBV11-2 and TRBJ2-7; TRBD2 matches at 9 bases. Germline-derived CDR1 and CDR2 are SGHAT and FQNNGV. The CDR3 runs to 16 residues. V was pared by 5 bases and J by 2 bases, with 10 bases of the junction left unmatched. CDR3 nucleotide sequence: TGTGCCAGCAGCCCTGGCCGACTAGCGGCTACCTACGAGCAGTACTTC. It codes for CASSPGRLAATYEQYF.

Many counts were recorded for this clonotype. V gene TRBV12-3 or TRBV12-4 combines with J gene TRBJ1-2; D perhaps matches TRBD1 (6 bases). V dropped 5 bases and J dropped 4 bases, with 14 bases sitting between them. CDR3 size: 14 residues. CDR3 in amino acids: CASSLLQGSYGYTF. Here the CDR3 DNA reads TGTGCCAGCAGTCTACTACAGGGTTCCTATGGCTACACCTTC.

This clonotype was observed a handful of times. The rearrangement joins TRBV4-1 to TRBJ2-1, with 12 positions matching TRBD2. Trimming cost V 4 bases and J 8 bases; bases outside gene matches: 12. The germline V gene encodes CDR1 MGHRA and CDR2 YSYEKL. This CDR3 is 17 amino acids long. CDR3 sequence reads: CASSLPGRTSGKHEQFF. The CDR3 DNA reads as TGCGCCAGCAGCCTTCCAGGCAGGACTAGCGGGAAACATGAGCAGTTCTTC.